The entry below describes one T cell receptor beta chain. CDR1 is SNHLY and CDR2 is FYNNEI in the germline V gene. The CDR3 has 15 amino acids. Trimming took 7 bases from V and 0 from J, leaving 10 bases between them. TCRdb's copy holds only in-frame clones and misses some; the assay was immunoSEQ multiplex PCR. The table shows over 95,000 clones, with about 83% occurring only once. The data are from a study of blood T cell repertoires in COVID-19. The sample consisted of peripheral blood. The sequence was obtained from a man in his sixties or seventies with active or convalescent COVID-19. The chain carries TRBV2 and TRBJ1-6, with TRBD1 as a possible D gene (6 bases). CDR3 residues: CASKGEPSYNSPLHF. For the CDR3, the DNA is TGTGCCAGCAAGGGGGAGCCCTCCTATAATTCACCCCTCCACTTT. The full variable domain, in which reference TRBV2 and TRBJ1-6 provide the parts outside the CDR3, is EPEVTQTPSHQVTQMGQEVILRCVPISNHLYFYWYRQILGQKVEFLVSFYNNEISEKSEIFDDQFSVERPDGSNFTLKIRSTKLEDSAMYFCASKGEPSYNSPLHFGNGTRLTVT.